Presented here are 30 T cell receptor beta chains from one specimen sequenced in a study of low-dose radiotherapy and immunotherapy resistance in tumors. The time point is: after trial treatment. Treatment: LDRT plus nivolumab, ipilimumab, low-dose cyclophosphamide and aspirin (RACIN trial). Both TCRalpha and TCRbeta chains were reverse transcribed with V-gene-specific primers. A constant-region primer paired with the V-primer adapter amplified TCRs over about 19 PCR cycles. TCRdb called the reads again in MiXCR, with one record for every CDR3 protein. This table has 39,000 or so distinct CDR3 sequences, less than 25% appearing once. Sequencing used PBMCs, obtained after low-dose radiotherapy plus immunotherapy. All receptors come from a female donor with ovarian cancer.

The sample holds many counts of this clonotype. V gene TRBV6-2 or TRBV6-3 combines with J gene TRBJ2-1, with TRBD2 matching over 9 bases. The germline CDR1 and CDR2 sequences are MNHEY and SVGEGT. The CDR3 covers 15 residues. Germline trimming cut 8 bases from V and 2 bases from J; bases unmatched to any gene: 7. CDR3 sequence: CASDLSGGTYNEQFF. The CDR3 DNA is TGTGCCAGCGACTTGAGCGGGGGGACCTACAATGAGCAGTTCTTC.

There are many counts of this clonotype. The genes are TRBV12-3 or TRBV12-4 and TRBJ2-5; D is unresolved. The CDR3 is 14 residues long. The V end lost 5 bases, the J end lost 5 bases, and 15 bases lay between the germline ends. Here the CDR3 reads CASSPPVVRETQYF. Here the CDR3 DNA reads TGTGCCAGCAGTCCCCCGGTAGTCAGGGAGACCCAGTACTTC.

This clonotype came up many times. The rearrangement links TRBV28 to TRBJ1-4; D might be TRBD1 (5 bases). Germline CDR1 is MDHEN and CDR2 is SYDVKM. This CDR3 is 16 amino acids long. Between the trimmed V and J ends, which lost 7 bases and 0 bases, there was a span of 15 bases. This chain's CDR3 is CASIGGDGATNEKLFF. The CDR3 DNA is TGTGCCAGCATCGGGGGGGACGGCGCAACTAATGAAAAACTGTTTTTT.

This clonotype was picked up many times. The V call is TRBV1, the J call TRBJ2-3. TRBV1 is a recognized pseudogene. This CDR3 contains 16 residues. CDR3 in DNA: TGCACCAGCAGCCAAGATCCCTTAGGACGCACAGATACGCAGTATTTT. It is translated as CTSSQDPLGRTDTQYF.

This clonotype came up a few times. A read error likely explains this, since a far larger clone differs by one base. V is TRBV11-2 and J is TRBJ2-7; D tentatively reads TRBD1 or TRBD2 (7 bases each). This CDR3 spans 13 amino acids. Germline CDR1 is SGHAT and CDR2 is FQNNGV. Trimming pared 6 bases from V and 7 bases from J, leaving 16 bases between. CDR3 sequence (DNA): TGTGCCAGCAGGTCGACAGGGAGGGATGAGCAGTACTTC. Translating it yields CASRSTGRDEQYF.

The CDR3 bases are TGTGCCAGCAGGATTGGGGGAGGGCGTTCGAACACAGATACGCAGTATTTT. Encoded protein: CASRIGGGRSNTDTQYF. This chain joins TRBV6-1 and TRBJ2-3, with 7 bases lining up with TRBD2. V dropped 6 bases and J dropped 2; count of bases not matched to a gene: 14. Looked up from germline, CDR1 is MNHNS and CDR2 is SASEGT. CDR3 length: 17 residues.

This clonotype appeared many times. The gene calls are TRBV2 and TRBJ2-7; D is perhaps TRBD2 (6 bases). The V gene lost 8 bases and the J gene lost 1 base, with 9 bases spanning the gap. CDR3 length: 12 residues. From germline, CDR1 is SNHLY and CDR2 FYNNEI. CDR3: CASGGFSYEQYF. The CDR3 coding sequence is TGTGCCAGCGGAGGGTTTTCCTACGAGCAGTACTTC.

The rearrangement joins TRBV5-1 to TRBJ2-3; 7 bases line up with TRBD1. V was pared by 5 bases and J by 3 bases, with 6 bases of the junction left unmatched. Germline values: CDR1 SGHRS, CDR2 YFSETQ. The CDR3 contains 14 residues. The CDR3: CASRQSTGTDTQYF. DNA of the CDR3: TGCGCCAGCAGACAGTCGACAGGGACAGATACGCAGTATTTT.

This clonotype was seen at least ten times. This sequence joins TRBV30 and TRBJ1-5, with 8 nucleotides matching TRBD1. The germline CDR1 and CDR2 sequences are GTSNPN and SVGIG (reference sequence). The length of the CDR3 is 15 residues. Trimming cost V 0 bases and J 6 bases; bases outside gene matches: 7. The CDR3 loop reads CAWSVGPGGGQPQHF. The CDR3, as DNA: TGTGCCTGGAGTGTAGGGCCAGGGGGCGGTCAGCCCCAGCATTTT.

With regard to this clonotype: A far larger clone differs by one base, so this is likely a read error. The V gene is TRBV22-1, the J gene TRBJ2-1; whether TRBD2, the table's D call, matches the DNA was not checked. TRBV22-1 is noted as a pseudogene. This CDR3 contains 16 residues. Here the CDR3 reads CGSSQPTGRRGGEQFF. For the CDR3, the DNA is TGTGGCAGCAGCCAGCCGACGGGCCGGCGGGGAGGTGAGCAGTTCTTC.

This clonotype was observed many times. This rearrangement joins TRBV27 to TRBJ1-1, with D possibly matching TRBD1 (5 bases). Trimming shortened V by 5 bases and J by 5 bases, and 18 bases separated the two germline ends. This CDR3 spans 15 amino acids. Germline V gene lookup returns CDR1 MNHEY and CDR2 SMNVEV (reference sequence). The CDR3 is CASSVYPTVLTEAFF. In DNA form, the CDR3 reads TGTGCCAGCAGTGTCTACCCGACAGTTCTGACTGAAGCTTTCTTT.

The rearrangement joins TRBV5-1 to TRBJ1-1; D is possibly TRBD1 (5 bases). From germline, CDR1 is SGHRS and CDR2 YFSETQ. This CDR3 region has 14 residues. Trimming took off 0 bases at V and 1 base at J, with 7 bases between the two ends. CDR3 loop: CASSLGDRNTEAFF. The CDR3 DNA reads TGCGCCAGCAGCTTGGGCGACAGGAACACTGAAGCTTTCTTT. The full variable domain, rest sourced from reference TRBV5-1 and TRBJ1-1, is KAGVTQTPRYLIKTRGQQVTLSCSPISGHRSVSWYQQTPGQGLQFLFEYFSETQRNKGNFPGRFSGRQFSNSRSEMNVSTLELGDSALYLCASSLGDRNTEAFFGQGTRLTVV.

This clonotype was observed a few times. This sequence may be a read error, since a much larger clone differs from it by one base. The V and J genes are TRBV20-1 and TRBJ2-7; D is perhaps TRBD2 (5 bases). The CDR3 is 13 amino acids. From germline, CDR1 is DFQATT and CDR2 SNEGSKA (reference sequence). With 6 bases removed from V and 5 bases from J, the gap between germline ends came to 17 bases. The CDR3: CSAPKVGGNEQYF. The CDR3 DNA reads as TGCAGTGCCCCAAAGGTCGGAGGCAACGAGCAGTACTTC.

This clonotype has at least ten counts. The chain links TRBV7-2 to TRBJ2-7, with D maybe TRBD2 (6 bases). CDR1 and CDR2 from the germline V gene are SGHTA and FQGNSA. The CDR3 extends over 12 amino acids. The V gene lost 5 bases and the J gene lost 7 bases, with 12 bases spanning the gap. This chain's CDR3 is CASSPEGREQYF. CDR3 DNA: TGTGCCAGCAGCCCGGAGGGAAGGGAGCAGTACTTC.

Worth noting for this clonotype: Only one base separates this from a far larger clonotype, so it likely reflects a read error. The chain links TRBV29-1 to TRBJ2-7; 8 nucleotides line up with TRBD2. CDR3 length: 11 residues. Germline CDR1 SQVTM, CDR2 ANQGSEA. J gave up 11 bases and V 1 base, and 4 bases lay outside the gene matches. The CDR3 DNA is TGCAGCGTTGAAGTTAGCGGGACGGAGTACTTC. Translation: CSVEVSGTEYF.

The chain recombines TRBV29-1 with TRBJ2-7; no firm D call. V lost 3 bases and J 6 bases, leaving 9 bases between the germline ends. Germline V gene sequence: CDR1 SQVTM, CDR2 ANQGSEA. This CDR3 contains 11 residues. CDR3 sequence reads: CSVDYGSEQYF. CDR3 in DNA: TGCAGCGTTGACTACGGTAGCGAGCAGTACTTC.

A word on this clonotype: A far larger clone differs by one base, so this is likely a read error. V usage is TRBV3-1 and J usage is TRBJ2-5; 10 bases fit TRBD2. After removal of 1 base from V and 11 bases from J, the junction contained 10 bases not matched to a gene. This CDR3 region has 15 residues. In germline, CDR1 is LGHDT, CDR2 YNNKEL (reference sequence). The CDR3 region has the DNA TGTGCCAGCAGCCAAGGGCTAGCGGGGGCCAACTGGCAGTACTTC. Translation gives CASSQGLAGANWQYF.

Ten or more counts support this clonotype. The CDR3 DNA reads TGCAGCGTTGAGGTGGGGTTCGCAGATACGCAGTATTTT. This sequence encodes CSVEVGFADTQYF. The chain employs TRBV29-1 and TRBJ2-3; D is undetermined. From germline, CDR1 is SQVTM and CDR2 ANQGSEA. The CDR3 length is 13 residues. Trimming cost V 3 bases and J 4 bases, with 11 bases left between them.

J is TRBJ2-5 and V is TRBV12-5; no clear D gene. V was clipped by 7 bases and J by 0 bases, with 15 bases between them. CDR3 length: 15 amino acids. Per the germline V gene, CDR1 is LGHNT and CDR2 is FRNRAP. In DNA form, the CDR3 reads TGTGCTAGTGCCCCCCCTAGGGCAAACCAAGAGACCCAGTACTTC. It specifies CASAPPRANQETQYF. The full variable domain, completed using reference TRBV12-5 and TRBJ2-5, is DARVTQTPRHKVTEMGQEVTMRCQPILGHNTVFWYRQTMMQGLELLAYFRNRAPLDDSGMPKDRFSAEMPDATLATLKIQPSEPRDSAVYFCASAPPRANQETQYFGPGTRLLVL.

This clonotype was recorded at least ten times. V usage is TRBV28 and J usage is TRBJ1-5; unclear D gene. Germline CDR1 reads MDHEN; CDR2 reads SYDVKM. This CDR3 has 11 residues. V lost 6 bases, J lost 3 bases, and 3 bases lay in between. The chain's CDR3 is CASSLNQPQHF. The CDR3 nucleotides read TGTGCCAGCAGCCTCAATCAGCCCCAGCATTTT.

The J gene is TRBJ2-7, the V gene TRBV28, with TRBD1 matching over 9 bases. This CDR3 is built from 14 residues. V gave up 5 bases and J gave up 6 bases; unmatched junction bases: 8. Germline V gene data show CDR1 as MDHEN and CDR2 as SYDVKM. The CDR3 nucleotides are TGTGCCAGCAGTCTGGACAGGGGAGGGGTCGAGCAGTACTTC. It translates to CASSLDRGGVEQYF.

Comments on this clonotype: A much bigger clone sits one base away, suggesting this may be a read error. J is TRBJ2-5 and V is TRBV30, with D possibly being TRBD1 (6 bases). CDR3 length equals 13 residues. Trimming stripped 3 bases from V and 5 bases from J, with 13 bases between. In germline, CDR1 is GTSNPN, CDR2 SVGIG (reference sequence). The CDR3 loop is CAWRPGTTETQYF. The DNA for the CDR3 is TGTGCCTGGAGGCCCGGGACAACTGAGACCCAGTACTTC.

This chain connects TRBV2 to TRBJ2-1; 10 nucleotides line up with TRBD2. This CDR3 has 14 amino acids. Germline-derived CDR1 and CDR2 are SNHLY and FYNNEI. V lost 4 bases and J lost 5; bases outside the gene matches: 2. CDR3 sequence reads: CASSGSGRHNEQFF. CDR3 bases: TGTGCCAGCAGTGGTAGCGGGAGGCACAATGAGCAGTTCTTC.

In DNA form, the CDR3 reads TGCGCCAGCAGCTTGGACCCCTATAATTCACCCCTCCACTTT. Residues: CASSLDPYNSPLHF. V usage is TRBV5-1 and J usage is TRBJ1-6; D unclear. Trimming took 0 bases from V and 2 from J, leaving 3 bases between them. Germline CDR1 is SGHRS and CDR2 is YFSETQ. This CDR3 is 14 amino acids long.

Regarding this clonotype: The limits of the CDR3 on the DNA are not certain, so only TCRdb's listed CDR3 is given. This chain links TRBV12-3 or TRBV12-4 with TRBJ2-2; the tabulated D call, TRBD2, remains unverified against the DNA. The CDR3 is 15 residues long, counting both termini. The CDR3 sequence is CASSLKQGWELFFFF.

This rearrangement joins TRBV28 to TRBJ1-1, with TRBD1 identical over 8 bases. V lost 3 bases to trimming and J lost 3 bases; unmatched junction nucleotides: 6. CDR1 and CDR2 (germline): MDHEN, SYDVKM. The CDR3 is 15 residues long. The CDR3 DNA is TGTGCCAGCAGTTTTACAGGGGGGCAGTACACTGAAGCTTTCTTT. Its translation is CASSFTGGQYTEAFF.

This clonotype was detected only a few times. This may come from a read error, since a much larger clone is one base off. The J gene is TRBJ2-1, the V gene TRBV29-1; the match to TRBD2 covers 7 bases. V lost 7 bases and J lost 10; bases outside the gene matches: 4. Germline V gene lookup returns CDR1 SQVTM and CDR2 ANQGSEA. The CDR3 is made up of 10 amino acids. The CDR3 DNA sequence: TGCAGCGGGGGGAGGGGCGAGCAGTTCTTC. As protein: CSGGRGEQFF.

For this clonotype: Only one base separates this from a far larger clonotype, so it likely reflects a read error. V is TRBV6-5 and J is TRBJ2-4, with TRBD2 as a possible D gene (5 bases). Trimming stripped 2 bases from V and 13 bases from J, with 12 bases between. The CDR3 loop spans 12 amino acids. Per germline, CDR1 MNHEY and CDR2 SVGAGI. The CDR3 loop is CASSYMGEEQYF. The CDR3 DNA reads TGTGCCAGCAGTTACATGGGAGAGGAGCAGTACTTC.

This clonotype occurred many times. CDR3 DNA sequence: TGTGCCAGCAGTTTATGGGGGGCAACTAATGAAAAACTGTTTTTT. Protein: CASSLWGATNEKLFF. This rearrangement joins TRBV28 to TRBJ1-4; TRBD1 might be the D (5 bases). V was trimmed by 0 bases and J by 0 bases, leaving 5 bases between them. Germline assignment: CDR1 MDHEN and CDR2 SYDVKM. The CDR3 runs 15 residues.

The chain uses TRBV10-3 and TRBJ1-2; D ambiguous. Germline V gene data show CDR1 as ENHRY and CDR2 as SYGVKD. The CDR3 covers 13 residues. V was pared by 2 bases and J by 5 bases, with 9 bases between. CDR3 coding DNA: TGTGCCATCAGTGAGACGACGTTTTATGGCTACACCTTC. This gives the protein CAISETTFYGYTF.